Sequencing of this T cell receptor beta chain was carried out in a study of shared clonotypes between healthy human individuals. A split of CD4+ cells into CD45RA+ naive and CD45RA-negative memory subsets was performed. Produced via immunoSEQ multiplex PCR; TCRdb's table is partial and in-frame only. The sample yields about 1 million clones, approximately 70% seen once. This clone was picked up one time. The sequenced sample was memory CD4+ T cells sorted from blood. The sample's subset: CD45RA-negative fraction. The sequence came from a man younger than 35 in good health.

Here the CDR3 DNA reads TGCGCCAGCAGCCAATCCCCCACTAGCGGGATCGCAGATACGCAGTATTTT. Protein: CASSQSPTSGIADTQYF. The V call is TRBV4-1, the J call TRBJ2-3, with TRBD2 matching 10 bases. Unmatched junction bases numbered 9, after V lost 2 bases and J lost 4 bases. Germline V gene lookup returns CDR1 MGHRA and CDR2 YSYEKL. This CDR3 contains 17 residues.